This TCR beta chain was recovered during a study of Ad26.COV2.S vaccination and SARS-CoV-2 variants. Turning to the study itself: Vaccine-arm donor from the placebo-controlled COV1001 Ad26.COV2.S trial.

The method was immunoSEQ multiplex PCR; TCRdb's version includes in-frame clones alone and lacks a portion of them. Found here are around 300,000 clones, 65% to 90% of them singletons; the top ten hold around 10%. The treatment here: roughly 18 received Ad26.COV2.S at low or high dose, single or two shots; a few received placebo; per-sample allocation not given. Collection of the samples took place on day 63 after the first injection of vaccine or placebo. The germline V gene has CDR1 SGHTA and CDR2 FQGTGA. V lost 7 bases to trimming and J lost 10 bases, with 14 bases between them. This CDR3 is built from 13 residues. Overall study findings and caveats: Researchers cautioned that TCR breadth and depth analyses may have underestimated total T cell responses.

Notes on this clone: Its antigen remains unknown.

The TCR comes from a person aged 18 to 59 who received the Ad26.COV2.S COVID-19 vaccine or a placebo. The chain uses TRBV7-3 and TRBJ1-6; tentatively, D is TRBD1 (5 bases). The sequenced sample was peripheral blood, obtained in a trial of Ad26.COV2.S vaccine versus placebo. In nucleotides, the CDR3 is TGTGCCAGCAAGGGGACGACATCCTCACCCCTCCACTTT. Encoded protein: CASKGTTSSPLHF.